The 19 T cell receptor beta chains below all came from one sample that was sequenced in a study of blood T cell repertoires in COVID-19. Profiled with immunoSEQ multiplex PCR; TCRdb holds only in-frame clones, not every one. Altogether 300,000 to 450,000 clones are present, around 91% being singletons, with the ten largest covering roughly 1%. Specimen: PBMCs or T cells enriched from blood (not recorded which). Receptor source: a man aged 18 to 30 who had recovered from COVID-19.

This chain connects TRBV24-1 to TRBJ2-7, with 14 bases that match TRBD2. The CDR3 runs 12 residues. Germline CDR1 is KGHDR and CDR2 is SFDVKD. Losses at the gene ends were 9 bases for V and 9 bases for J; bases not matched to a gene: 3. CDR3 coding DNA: TGTGCCACCGGGACTAGCGGGAGTAGGCAGTACTTC. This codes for CATGTSGSRQYF.

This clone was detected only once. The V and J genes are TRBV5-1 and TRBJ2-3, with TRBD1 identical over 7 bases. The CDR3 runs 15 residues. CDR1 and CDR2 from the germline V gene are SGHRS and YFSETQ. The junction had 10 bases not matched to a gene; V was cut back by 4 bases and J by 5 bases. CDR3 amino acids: CASSPRDRDIDTQYF. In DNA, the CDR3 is TGCGCCAGCAGCCCACGCGACAGGGATATAGATACGCAGTATTTT.

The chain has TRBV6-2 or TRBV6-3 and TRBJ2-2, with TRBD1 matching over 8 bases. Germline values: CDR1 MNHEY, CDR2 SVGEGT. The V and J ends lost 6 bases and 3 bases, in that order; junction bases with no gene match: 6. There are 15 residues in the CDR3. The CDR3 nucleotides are TGTGCCAGCAGCGGGGGACAGGTGGACACCGGGGAGCTGTTTTTT. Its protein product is CASSGGQVDTGELFF.

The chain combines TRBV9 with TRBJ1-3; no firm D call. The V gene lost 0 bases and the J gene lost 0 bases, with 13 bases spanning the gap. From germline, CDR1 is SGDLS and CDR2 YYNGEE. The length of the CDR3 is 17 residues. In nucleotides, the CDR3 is TGTGCCAGCAGCGTAGATCCCATAATACTCTCTGGAAACACCATATATTTT. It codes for CASSVDPIILSGNTIYF.

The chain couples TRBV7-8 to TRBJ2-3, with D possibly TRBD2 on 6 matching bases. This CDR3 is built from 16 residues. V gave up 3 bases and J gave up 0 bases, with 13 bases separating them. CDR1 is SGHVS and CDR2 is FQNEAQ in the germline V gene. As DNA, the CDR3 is TGTGCCAGCAGCTTGGAGGGCATCGCTAGCACAGATACGCAGTATTTT. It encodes CASSLEGIASTDTQYF. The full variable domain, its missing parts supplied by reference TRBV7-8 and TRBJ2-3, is GAGVSQSPRYKVAKRGQDVALRCDPISGHVSLFWYQQALGQGPEFLTYFQNEAQLDKSGLPSDRFFAERPEGSVSTLKIQRTQQEDSAVYLCASSLEGIASTDTQYFGPGTRLTVL.

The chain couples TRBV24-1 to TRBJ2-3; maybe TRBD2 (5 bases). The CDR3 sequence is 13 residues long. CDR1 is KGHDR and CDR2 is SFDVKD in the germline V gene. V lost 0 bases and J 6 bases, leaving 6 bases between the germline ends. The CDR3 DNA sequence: TGTGCCACCAGTGATTTGAGAGGGGATACGCAGTATTTT. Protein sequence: CATSDLRGDTQYF.

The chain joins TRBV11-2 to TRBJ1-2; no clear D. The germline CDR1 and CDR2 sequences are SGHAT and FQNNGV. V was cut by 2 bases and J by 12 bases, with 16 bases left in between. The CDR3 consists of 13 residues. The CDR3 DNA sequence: TGTGCCAGCAGCTTATATGAGGACTCCGGCGACACCTTC. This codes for CASSLYEDSGDTF.

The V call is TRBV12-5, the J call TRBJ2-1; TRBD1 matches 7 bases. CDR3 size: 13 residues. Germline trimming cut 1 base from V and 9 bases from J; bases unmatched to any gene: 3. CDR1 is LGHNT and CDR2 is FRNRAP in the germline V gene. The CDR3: CASGLGQGTEQFF. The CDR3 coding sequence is TGTGCTAGTGGTTTGGGACAGGGTACTGAGCAGTTCTTC.

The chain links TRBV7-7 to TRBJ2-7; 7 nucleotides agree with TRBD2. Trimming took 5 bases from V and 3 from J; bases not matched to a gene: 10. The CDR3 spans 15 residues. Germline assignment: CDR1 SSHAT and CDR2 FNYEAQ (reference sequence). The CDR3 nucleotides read TGTGCCAGCAGCCCGACGTGGGGGGGGGACTACGAGCAGTACTTC. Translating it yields CASSPTWGGDYEQYF.

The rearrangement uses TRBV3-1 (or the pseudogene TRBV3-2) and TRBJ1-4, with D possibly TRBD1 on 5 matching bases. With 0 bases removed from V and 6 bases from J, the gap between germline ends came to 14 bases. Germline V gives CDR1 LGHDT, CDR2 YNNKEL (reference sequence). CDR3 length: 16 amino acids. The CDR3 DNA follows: TGTGCCAGCAGCCAAGATACTACGCGGGGGGATGAAAAACTGTTTTTT. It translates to CASSQDTTRGDEKLFF.

The CDR3 protein is CASSSDRGYYNSPLHF. The CDR3 nucleotides read TGTGCCAGCTCAAGCGACAGGGGCTACTATAATTCACCCCTCCACTTT. The V call is TRBV18, the J call TRBJ1-6; 8 bases are shared with TRBD1. The CDR3 length is 16 residues. Germline V gene data show CDR1 as KGHSH and CDR2 as LQKENI. The ends lost 5 bases at V and 3 bases at J; junction bases unmatched: 6.

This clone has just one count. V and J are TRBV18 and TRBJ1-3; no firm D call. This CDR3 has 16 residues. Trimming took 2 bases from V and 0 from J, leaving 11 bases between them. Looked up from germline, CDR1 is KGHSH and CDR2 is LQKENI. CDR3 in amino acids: CASSPSEVHSGNTIYF. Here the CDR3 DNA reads TGTGCCAGCTCACCATCCGAAGTACACTCTGGAAACACCATATATTTT.

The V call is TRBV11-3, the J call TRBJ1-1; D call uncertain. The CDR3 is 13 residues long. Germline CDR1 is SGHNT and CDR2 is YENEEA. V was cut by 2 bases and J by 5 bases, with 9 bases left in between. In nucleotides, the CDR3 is TGTGCCAGCAGCTTAATGAGTAAGACTGAAGCTTTCTTT. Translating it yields CASSLMSKTEAFF.

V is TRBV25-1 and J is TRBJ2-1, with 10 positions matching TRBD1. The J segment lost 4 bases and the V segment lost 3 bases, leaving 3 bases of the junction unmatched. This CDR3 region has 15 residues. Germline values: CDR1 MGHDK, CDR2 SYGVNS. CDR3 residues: CASSDGQGGYNEQFF. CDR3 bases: TGTGCCAGCAGTGACGGACAGGGGGGTTACAATGAGCAGTTCTTC.

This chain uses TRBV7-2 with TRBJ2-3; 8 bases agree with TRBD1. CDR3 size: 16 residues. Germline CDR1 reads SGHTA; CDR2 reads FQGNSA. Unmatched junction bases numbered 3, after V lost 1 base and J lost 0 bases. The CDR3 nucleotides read TGTGCCAGCAGCTTAGGCCCAGGGGGCAGCACAGATACGCAGTATTTT. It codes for CASSLGPGGSTDTQYF.

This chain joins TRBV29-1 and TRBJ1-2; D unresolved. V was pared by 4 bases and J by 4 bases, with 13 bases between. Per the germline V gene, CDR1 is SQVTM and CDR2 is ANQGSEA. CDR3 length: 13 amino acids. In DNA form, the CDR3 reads TGCAGCGTTGTTCGGGGTCTTGGCTATGGCTACACCTTC. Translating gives CSVVRGLGYGYTF.

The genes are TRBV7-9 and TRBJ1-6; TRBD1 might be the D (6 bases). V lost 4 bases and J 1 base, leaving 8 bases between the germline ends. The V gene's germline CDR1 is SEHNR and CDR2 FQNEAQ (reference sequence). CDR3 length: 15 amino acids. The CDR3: CASSSRGSYNSPLHF. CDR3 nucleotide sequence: TGTGCCAGCAGCTCCAGGGGTTCCTATAATTCACCCCTCCACTTT.

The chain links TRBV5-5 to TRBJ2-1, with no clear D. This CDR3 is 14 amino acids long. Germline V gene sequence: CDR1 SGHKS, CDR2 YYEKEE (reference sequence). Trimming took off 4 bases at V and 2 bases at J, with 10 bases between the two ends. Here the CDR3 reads CASSPPRTYNEQFF. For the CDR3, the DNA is TGTGCCAGCAGCCCACCCAGGACCTACAATGAGCAGTTCTTC.

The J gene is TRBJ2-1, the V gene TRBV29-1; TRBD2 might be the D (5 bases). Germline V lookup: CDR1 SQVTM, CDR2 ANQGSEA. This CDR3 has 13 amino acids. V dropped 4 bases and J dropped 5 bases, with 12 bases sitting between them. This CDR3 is CSVGRKANNEQFF. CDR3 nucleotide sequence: TGCAGCGTTGGGAGGAAAGCTAACAATGAGCAGTTCTTC.